This T cell receptor gamma chain was sequenced in a study of intestinal T cells in coeliac disease. Under 13 formalin-fixed paraffin-embedded scrolls, each 5 µm thick, supplied each case's genomic DNA. TCRdb repeated clone calling on the multiplex PCR reads with CATT. This listing includes 1 gamma-chain clone. Sequences were obtained from a duodenal biopsy. The source is a human donor with celiac disease.

This clone is a singleton in its sample. This gamma chain is an unintended read in a library built for delta chains; its size means little. The V segment is TRGV9, and no J call was made. Germline CDR1 GITISATS, CDR2 ISYDGTV (reference sequence). The CDR3 is 33 residues long. In nucleotides, the CDR3 is TGTGCCTCTACATCCTGTAATAACTGGGGGTGTCCCAGGAATATCCCCCAGAACGATGAAGGCACAATGAAACACATCAGTATAAAAACCCTCTTCTTC. It is translated as CASTSCNNWGCPRNIPQNDEGTMKHISIKTLFF.